This passage covers 25 T cell receptor beta chains from one sample sequenced in a study of blood T cell repertoires in COVID-19. Sequenced by immunoSEQ multiplex PCR; TCRdb stores in-frame clones only, minus some. The sample contains 150,000 to 200,000 clones, approximately 74% of which appear only once. The specimen was peripheral blood. Receptors were obtained from an elderly woman with acute or convalescent COVID-19.

J is TRBJ2-5 and V is TRBV10-3, with TRBD1 matching 7 bases. Germline assignment: CDR1 ENHRY and CDR2 SYGVKD. V shed 9 bases, J shed 2 bases, and the junction held 3 bases outside the gene matches. The CDR3 loop spans 12 amino acids. Here the CDR3 reads CAIQGEQETQYF. The CDR3 DNA reads as TGTGCCATTCAGGGGGAGCAAGAGACCCAGTACTTC.

This clone was counted only a few times. V and J are TRBV13 and TRBJ1-2; 11 bases are shared with TRBD1. CDR3 length equals 15 residues. J was trimmed by 5 bases and V by 5 bases; bases with no gene match: 7. Germline-derived CDR1 and CDR2 are PRHDT and FYEKMQ (reference sequence). The CDR3 DNA reads TGTGCCAGCAGCCGGAGGGACAGGGGGGCATATGGCTACACCTTC. It is translated as CASSRRDRGAYGYTF. Based on the CDR3 plus reference TRBV13 and TRBJ1-2, the full variable domain is AAGVIQSPRHLIKEKRETATLKCYPIPRHDTVYWYQQGPGQDPQFLISFYEKMQSDKGSIPDRFSAQQFSDYHSELNMSSLELGDSALYFCASSRRDRGAYGYTFGSGTRLTVV.

This chain connects TRBV24-1 to TRBJ2-1; 11 bases agree with TRBD1. This CDR3 is 16 amino acids long. CDR1 is KGHDR, CDR2 SFDVKD, per germline. Losses at the gene ends were 1 base for V and 5 bases for J; bases not matched to a gene: 3. CDR3 nucleotide sequence: TGTGCCACCAGTGATTTTGGGACAGGGGGGGACAATGAGCAGTTCTTC. Amino acids: CATSDFGTGGDNEQFF.

This clone was seen a few times. CDR3 in DNA: TGTGCCAGCAGCAGGGCTCCTGGACAGGCCCAAGAGACCCAGTACTTC. Amino acid sequence: CASSRAPGQAQETQYF. V usage is TRBV7-2 and J usage is TRBJ2-5; 7 nucleotides agree with TRBD1. The CDR3 consists of 16 residues. Germline CDR1 is SGHTA and CDR2 is FQGNSA. V shed 5 bases and J 1 base; nucleotides not matched to a gene: 10. The full variable domain, its missing parts supplied by reference TRBV7-2 and TRBJ2-5, is GAGVSQSPSNKVTEKGKDVELRCDPISGHTALYWYRQSLGQGLEFLIYFQGNSAPDKSGLPSDRFSAERTGGSVSTLTIQRTQQEDSAVYLCASSRAPGQAQETQYFGPGTRLLVL.

This chain links TRBV4-2 with TRBJ2-1; D is possibly TRBD1 (5 bases). Germline values: CDR1 LGHNA, CDR2 YNFKEQ. V was trimmed by 4 bases and J by 10 bases, leaving 20 bases between them. This CDR3 has 15 amino acids. This CDR3 reads CASSPMPLGHLEQFF. The DNA for the CDR3 is TGTGCCAGCAGCCCTATGCCCCTTGGACACCTCGAGCAGTTCTTC.

The chain recombines TRBV4-3 with TRBJ2-7; no definite D call. The V gene's germline CDR1 is LGHNA and CDR2 YSLEER. The V end lost 0 bases, the J end lost 0 bases, and 6 bases lay between the germline ends. CDR3 length: 14 amino acids. CDR3 sequence (DNA): TGCGCCAGCAGCCAAGATTTTTACTCCTACGAGCAGTACTTC. This translates into CASSQDFYSYEQYF.

The chain recombines TRBV18 with TRBJ2-6; 7 bases match TRBD2. The CDR3 extends over 19 amino acids. Germline V gene lookup returns CDR1 KGHSH and CDR2 LQKENI. The junction had 13 bases not matched to a gene; V was cut back by 2 bases and J by 3 bases. In DNA form, the CDR3 reads TGTGCCAGCTCACCAACGGGAGGACGGGGGAGTTATGGGGCCAACGTCCTGACTTTC. Translating gives CASSPTGGRGSYGANVLTF.

The V and J genes are TRBV9 and TRBJ1-1; 10 nucleotides match TRBD1. This CDR3 has 15 amino acids. The J segment lost 6 bases and the V segment lost 2 bases, leaving 7 bases of the junction unmatched. The germline V gene encodes CDR1 SGDLS and CDR2 YYNGEE. CDR3 in amino acids: CASSVTGGEWSEAFF. DNA of the CDR3: TGTGCCAGCAGCGTGACAGGGGGCGAATGGTCTGAAGCTTTCTTT.

In this sample, this clone turned up a few times. The chain couples TRBV30 to TRBJ2-2; TRBD2 agrees at 9 bases. The CDR3 sequence is 15 residues long. Trimming took 3 bases from V and 4 from J; bases not matched to a gene: 6. Germline V gene sequence: CDR1 GTSNPN, CDR2 SVGIG (reference sequence). The CDR3 is CAWRLAGVGTGELFF. The DNA of the CDR3 is TGTGCCTGGAGGTTAGCGGGAGTAGGCACCGGGGAGCTGTTTTTT. The whole variable domain, remainder taken from reference TRBV30 and TRBJ2-2, is SQTIHQWPATLVQPVGSPLSLECTVEGTSNPNLYWYRQAAGRGLQLLFYSVGIGQISSEVPQNLSASRPQDRQFILSSKKLLLSDSGFYLCAWRLAGVGTGELFFGEGSRLTVL.

The table lists this clone with a few counts. The chain is built from TRBV24-1 and TRBJ1-5, with 7 bases fitting TRBD1. J was trimmed by 6 bases and V by 4 bases; bases with no gene match: 5. This CDR3 has 14 residues. Germline loops: CDR1 KGHDR, CDR2 SFDVKD. The CDR3 DNA reads as TGTGCCACCAGTGACGCTGGACAGGCTCAGCCCCAGCATTTT. It codes for CATSDAGQAQPQHF.

This clone was counted a few times. This rearrangement joins TRBV7-6 to TRBJ2-1; TRBD2 agrees at 13 bases. J gave up 15 bases and V 5 bases, and 19 bases lay outside the gene matches. The CDR3 totals 17 residues. Germline CDR1 is SGHVS and CDR2 is FNYEAQ. The CDR3 loop reads CASSTYTSGRAKAELFF. DNA of the CDR3: TGTGCCAGCAGCACTTACACTAGCGGGAGGGCCAAGGCTGAATTGTTCTTC.

This clone was observed a handful of times. This chain connects TRBV12-3 or TRBV12-4 to TRBJ1-1; 7 bases fit TRBD1. This CDR3 comprises 11 residues. V shed 4 bases and J 8 bases; nucleotides not matched to a gene: 1. The chain's CDR3 is CASSSDREAFF. For the CDR3, the DNA is TGTGCCAGCAGTTCGGACAGGGAAGCTTTCTTT.

The chain employs TRBV3-1 (or the pseudogene TRBV3-2) and TRBJ1-6; the D gene is possibly TRBD1 (6 bases). Trimming removed 4 bases from V and 10 bases from J, with 17 bases in between. CDR1 is LGHDT, CDR2 YNNKEL, per germline (reference sequence). CDR3 length: 15 amino acids. The CDR3 sequence: CASSLSRDIWSPLHF. CDR3 nucleotide sequence: TGTGCCAGCAGCCTTTCTAGGGACATTTGGTCACCCCTCCACTTT.

The J gene is TRBJ2-1, the V gene TRBV7-8; D is unresolved. The CDR3 has 13 residues. Germline CDR1 reads SGHVS; CDR2 reads FQNEAQ. Trimming removed 5 bases from V and 2 bases from J, with 7 bases in between. The CDR3 reads CASSLGTYNEQFF. DNA of the CDR3: TGTGCCAGCAGCCTGGGCACCTACAATGAGCAGTTCTTC. Based on the CDR3 plus reference TRBV7-8 and TRBJ2-1, the full variable domain is GAGVSQSPRYKVAKRGQDVALRCDPISGHVSLFWYQQALGQGPEFLTYFQNEAQLDKSGLPSDRFFAERPEGSVSTLKIQRTQQEDSAVYLCASSLGTYNEQFFGPGTRLTVL.

This clone was seen only once. This chain uses TRBV28 with TRBJ2-7, with 10 bases fitting TRBD2. J lost 5 bases, V lost 6 bases, and 10 bases had no gene match. This CDR3 comprises 15 residues. In germline, CDR1 is MDHEN, CDR2 SYDVKM. CDR3 sequence: CASSVPGTSVHEQYF. Written as DNA, the CDR3 is TGTGCCAGCAGCGTTCCCGGGACTAGCGTGCACGAGCAGTACTTC.

This sequence joins TRBV5-4 and TRBJ2-7; no definite D call. This CDR3 spans 13 amino acids. Germline V gene lookup returns CDR1 SGHNT and CDR2 YYREEE (reference sequence). Trimming left V 7 bases short and J 6 bases short, with 17 bases between. The CDR3 nucleotides read TGTGCCAGCTCTGGTGGTCCTACTCTCGAGCAGTACTTC. It specifies CASSGGPTLEQYF.

The J gene is TRBJ2-1, the V gene TRBV10-1; 8 bases map to TRBD2. Germline V gene lookup returns CDR1 WNHNN and CDR2 SYGVQD (reference sequence). The CDR3 runs 14 residues. V lost 3 bases to trimming and J lost 15 bases; unmatched junction nucleotides: 13. For the CDR3, the DNA is TGCGCCAGCAGTGAATCGGCGGGAGGTTCGTTCTCGTTCTTC. Translating gives CASSESAGGSFSFF.

The chain combines TRBV18 with TRBJ1-5; D possibly corresponds to TRBD1 (6 bases). CDR1 KGHSH and CDR2 LQKENI come from the germline V gene. The CDR3 has 16 amino acids. Between the trimmed V and J ends, which lost 5 bases and 1 base, there was a span of 15 bases. Written as DNA, the CDR3 is TGTGCCAGCTCAGGCGGGCAACAGGGAAGCAATCAGCCCCAGCATTTT. This translates into CASSGGQQGSNQPQHF. The whole variable domain, remainder taken from reference TRBV18 and TRBJ1-5, is NAGVMQNPRHLVRRRGQEARLRCSPMKGHSHVYWYRQLPEEGLKFMVYLQKENIIDESGMPKERFSAEFPKEGPSILRIQQVVRGDSAAYFCASSGGQQGSNQPQHFGDGTRLSIL.

This clone appeared a single time. This sequence joins TRBV4-3 and TRBJ2-2; 10 nucleotides align to TRBD2. V lost 3 bases and J lost 5; bases outside the gene matches: 9. The CDR3 runs 17 residues. The germline V gene encodes CDR1 LGHNA and CDR2 YSLEER. CDR3 bases: TGCGCCAGCAGCCAGCAAGGGACTAGCGTCGGGACCGGGGAGCTGTTTTTT. It encodes CASSQQGTSVGTGELFF.

The chain uses TRBV7-9 and TRBJ1-2; 7 bases are a match to TRBD1. This CDR3 comprises 16 residues. Losses at the gene ends were 7 bases for V and 6 bases for J; bases not matched to a gene: 17. Germline loops: CDR1 SEHNR, CDR2 FQNEAQ (reference sequence). DNA of the CDR3: TGTGCCAGCACCCTCTCCCAAGGTAGCAGGGGGGATGGCTACACCTTC. The encoded protein is CASTLSQGSRGDGYTF. Filled out from reference TRBV7-9 and TRBJ1-2, the complete variable domain reads DTGVSQNPRHKITKRGQNVTFRCDPISEHNRLYWYRQTLGQGPEFLTYFQNEAQLEKSRLLSDRFSAERPKGSFSTLEIQRTEQGDSAMYLCASTLSQGSRGDGYTFGSGTRLTVV.

This clone was detected once. The rearrangement uses TRBV10-1 and TRBJ2-1, with TRBD2 matching over 14 bases. V shed 9 bases and J 2 bases; nucleotides not matched to a gene: 9. Germline V CDR1 and CDR2: WNHNN, SYGVQD (reference sequence). This CDR3 is built from 17 residues. The CDR3 protein is CARMGLAGVGPYNEQFF. In DNA, the CDR3 is TGCGCCAGGATGGGACTAGCGGGAGTAGGGCCCTACAATGAGCAGTTCTTC.

The V call is TRBV27, the J call TRBJ1-6, with D unclear. The V end lost 7 bases, the J end lost 6 bases, and 13 bases lay between the germline ends. Germline lookup yields CDR1 MNHEY and CDR2 SMNVEV (reference sequence). The CDR3 totals 14 residues. CDR3 region: CASTQLQANSPLHF. CDR3 DNA sequence: TGTGCCAGCACCCAACTGCAAGCTAATTCACCCCTCCACTTT.

This chain joins TRBV10-2 and TRBJ2-1; TRBD2 matches at 8 bases. The CDR3 is 15 residues long. CDR1 WSHSY and CDR2 SAAADI come from the germline V gene. V lost 4 bases to trimming and J lost 3 bases; unmatched junction nucleotides: 5. The CDR3: CASSATLAVYNEQFF. DNA of the CDR3: TGCGCCAGCAGTGCTACACTAGCGGTCTACAATGAGCAGTTCTTC.

J is TRBJ2-3 and V is TRBV5-1, with 10 positions matching TRBD2. The germline gives CDR1 SGHRS, CDR2 YFSETQ. This CDR3 is built from 14 residues. Trimming removed 0 bases from V and 10 bases from J; junction bases left unmatched: 5. CDR3 amino acids: CASSLAEREGAQYF. CDR3 DNA: TGCGCCAGCAGCTTGGCCGAGCGGGAGGGCGCGCAGTATTTT.

The DNA for the CDR3 is TGTGCCAGCAGCGACGCCGGGACAGGTTCCTACGAGCAGTACTTC. It is translated as CASSDAGTGSYEQYF. The chain recombines TRBV6-5 with TRBJ2-7, with TRBD1 matching over 8 bases. V was clipped by 6 bases and J by 1 base; unmatched bases: 8. Germline values: CDR1 MNHEY, CDR2 SVGAGI. The CDR3 has 15 residues.